This is a list of T cell receptor beta chains from one sample in a study of blood T cell repertoires in COVID-19. TCRdb's copy holds only in-frame clones and misses some; the assay was immunoSEQ multiplex PCR. The sample records 400,000 to 450,000 clones, 80% to 90% being singletons. Sequenced sample: PBMCs or T cells enriched from blood (not recorded which). All receptors come from a man under 40 who had recovered from COVID-19. CDR3s include the opening cysteine and the closing phenylalanine or tryptophan. A D gene is named only where the DNA matches it firmly.

>TRBD1|TRBV19|16|TRBJ1-6
CASRPDRSSYNSPLHF
>TRBD1|TRBV11-2|13|TRBJ1-1
CASRYTGDTEAFF
>TRBD2|TRBV5-1|16|TRBJ2-7
CASSLEAGVLRIEQYF
>TRBD2|TRBV24-1|17|TRBJ2-7
CATSESTSGVSSYEQYF
>.|TRBV20-1|14|TRBJ1-1
CSASRAGGNTEAFF
>TRBD1|TRBV28|14|TRBJ2-7
CASGVRGLGVEQYF
>.|TRBV6-5|13|TRBJ2-2
CASSYTGAGELFF
>TRBD1|TRBV27|15|TRBJ1-2
CASSSQEGAIYGYTF
>TRBD2|TRBV6-1|15|TRBJ2-4
CASSDQAAGGDIQYF
>TRBD2|TRBV4-2|14|TRBJ2-7
CASSRGLAGYEQYF
>.|TRBV5-1|13|TRBJ1-3
CASRDSSGNTIYF
>TRBD2|TRBV2|15|TRBJ2-1
CASSEEAGTYNEQFF
>.|TRBV20-1|11|TRBJ1-2
CSASVRYGYTF
>TRBD1|TRBV27|14|TRBJ2-7
CASGPGTGSYEQYF
>TRBD1|TRBV5-1|16|TRBJ1-4
CASSLNNRGQNEKLFF
>TRBD2|TRBV19|14|TRBJ2-7
CASSIAAGAYEQYF
>.|TRBV13|14|TRBJ2-4
CASSLRLAKNIQYF
>.|TRBV30|15|TRBJ2-5
CAWAPGLPRQETQYF
>.|TRBV10-3|13|TRBJ2-1
CARSRGALDEQFF
>.|TRBV10-2|13|TRBJ1-2
CASRAARLYGYTF
>TRBD1|TRBV5-4|13|TRBJ1-2
CASSSTGMAGYTF
>.|TRBV5-1|16|TRBJ1-1
CAGSLVWAASGTEAFF
>.|TRBV28|15|TRBJ2-7
CASSLWDTSFYEQYF
>.|TRBV1|16|TRBJ2-7
CTSSQEVVAGGYEQYF
>TRBD1|TRBV15|13|TRBJ2-1
CATGTGLYNEQFF
>TRBD1|TRBV5-1|15|TRBJ2-5
CASSTRDRGQETQYF
>.|TRBV19|13|TRBJ2-5
CASSIGSQETQYF
>.|TRBV3-1/TRBV3-2|15|TRBJ2-7
CASSQGGGRWNEQYF
>.|TRBV11-3|12|TRBJ2-2
CASSPDTGELFF
>TRBD2|TRBV2|15|TRBJ2-1
CASSEAAGAGGPLFF
>TRBD2|TRBV5-5|17|TRBJ2-5
CASSPLAGGRGGETQYF
>.|TRBV27|15|TRBJ1-6
CASSSAGGRGSPLHF
>TRBD1|TRBV3-1/TRBV3-2|15|TRBJ1-4
CASSQGQGAGEKLFF
>.|TRBV4-1|15|TRBJ2-4
CASSQGIEAKNIQYF
>TRBD1|TRBV6-5|13|TRBJ1-2
CATRQGSDYGYTF
>.|TRBV4-1|15|TRBJ2-1
CASSHADNQYNEQFF
>TRBD1|TRBV9|17|TRBJ1-3
CASSVAPGQGAGNTIYF
>.|TRBV4-1|14|TRBJ1-2
CASSPLKTDIGYTF
>.|TRBV27|16|TRBJ2-6
CASRRQVGSGANVLTF
>.|TRBV19|14|TRBJ2-7
CASSSRGLGDEQYF
>TRBD1|TRBV29-1|13|TRBJ1-2
CSAFTGGAPGYTF
>.|TRBV28|15|TRBJ1-6
CASSPQEGPGSPLHF